This T cell receptor beta chain was retrieved from a study of T cell repertoires in cytomegalovirus infection (dated 2019 in TCRdb). Regarding the research as a whole: Because public TCR beta signatures pointed to carriage of CMV infection together with the matching HLA type, the HLA type of each donor mattered for the analysis. What the work shows at the level of the full study, not this receptor alone: The ex vivo response was dominated by HLA-C-restricted CMV-specific TCR beta clonotypes, and the single most frequent clonotype in two of eight donors was supplied by these HLA-C-restricted clonotypes. In both this cohort and an independent cohort of 352 donors, the cumulative frequency of public TCR beta family members distinguished carriers of CMV infection plus the relevant HLA type.

Sequencing took place on an Illumina HiSeq 1500. The public reads were quality trimmed at Q25 with fastp and then assembled into clones with MiXCR by TCRdb, keeping productive beta chains. Entries that share a CDR3 protein sequence are merged under the most common genes and DNA. The sample table holds 350,000 to 450,000 distinct CDR3 sequences, of which over 15% were seen once. The top ten hold roughly 8.7% of the sample. As concerns this clonotype: Its antigen target is currently unknown. Base-call qualities are not available, and no considerably larger clone is one nucleotide away.

Trimming takes 5 bases from V and 6 bases from J, and the germline ends sit 14 bases apart. CDR1 and CDR2, per the germline V gene, are LGHNT and FRNRAP. Spanning cysteine to phenylalanine, the CDR3 consists of 14 amino acids. Only CDR3 DNA is held: 42 bases, read in frame from base 1. The sequence was obtained from a human donor in good health (CMV status not recorded). Some clones in this sample may be carry-over from other donors' samples. The sample taken for sequencing was PBMCs. Recombination connected TRBV12-5 to TRBJ2-1, with no reliable assignment of the D segment. The bases are TGTGCTAGTGGTACCCCGTGGCTCTTCAATGAGCAGTTCTTC. Its protein is CASGTPWLFNEQFF.